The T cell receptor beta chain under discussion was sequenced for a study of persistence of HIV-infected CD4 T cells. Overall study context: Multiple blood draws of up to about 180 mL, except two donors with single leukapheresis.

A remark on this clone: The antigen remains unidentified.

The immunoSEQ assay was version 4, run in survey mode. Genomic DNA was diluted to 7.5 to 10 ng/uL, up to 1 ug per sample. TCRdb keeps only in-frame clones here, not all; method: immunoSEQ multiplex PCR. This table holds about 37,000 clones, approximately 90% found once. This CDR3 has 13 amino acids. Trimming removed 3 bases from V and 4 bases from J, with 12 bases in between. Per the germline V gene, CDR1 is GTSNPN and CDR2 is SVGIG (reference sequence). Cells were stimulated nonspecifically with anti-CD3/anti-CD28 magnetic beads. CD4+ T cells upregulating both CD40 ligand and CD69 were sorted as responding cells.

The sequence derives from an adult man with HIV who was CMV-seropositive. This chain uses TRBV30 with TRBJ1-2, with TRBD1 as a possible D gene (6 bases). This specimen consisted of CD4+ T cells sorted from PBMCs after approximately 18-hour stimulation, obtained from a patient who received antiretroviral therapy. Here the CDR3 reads CAWSRGGSYGYTF. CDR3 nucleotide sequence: TGTGCCTGGAGCAGAGGGGGAAGCTATGGCTACACCTTC.